The 18 T cell receptor beta chains listed next were all sequenced from one sample in a study of blood T cell repertoires in COVID-19. Libraries were prepared by immunoSEQ multiplex PCR; TCRdb keeps only in-frame clonotypes and omits some of them. This sample carries fewer than 650,000 clones, about 89% of them seen once, and the ten largest clones take about 8%. The sample comprised peripheral blood. Receptor source: a woman in her forties or fifties with COVID-19, enrolled during active disease.

This chain joins TRBV5-1 and TRBJ2-3; TRBD2 aligns across 7 bases. Germline trimming cut 7 bases from V and 0 bases from J; bases unmatched to any gene: 8. Germline CDR1 and CDR2: SGHRS and YFSETQ. The CDR3 runs to 15 residues. CDR3: CASLLSGASTDTQYF. CDR3 bases: TGCGCCAGCTTGCTGAGCGGGGCTAGCACAGATACGCAGTATTTT.

DNA for the CDR3: TGTGCCTCCAGGGACAGGGATCAGCCCCAGCATTTT. Encoded protein: CASRDRDQPQHF. The rearrangement uses TRBV19 and TRBJ1-5, with TRBD1 identical over 9 bases. CDR1 and CDR2 (germline): LNHDA, SQIVND (reference sequence). J lost 5 bases, V lost 11 bases, and 4 bases had no gene match. The length of the CDR3 is 12 residues.

The CDR3 DNA reads TGTGCCAGCAGCGTAGCTCAGCGGGGGGTTACAGATACGCAGTATTTT. Its protein product is CASSVAQRGVTDTQYF. The chain couples TRBV9 to TRBJ2-3, with 9 bases aligning to TRBD2. Germline values: CDR1 SGDLS, CDR2 YYNGEE. There are 16 residues in the CDR3. J gave up 3 bases and V 0 bases, and 5 bases lay outside the gene matches.

The chain recombines TRBV9 with TRBJ2-1; 10 nucleotides match TRBD2. The CDR3 spans 17 residues. J gave up 5 bases and V 0 bases, and 8 bases lay outside the gene matches. Germline loops: CDR1 SGDLS, CDR2 YYNGEE. DNA of the CDR3: TGTGCCAGCAGCGTAGGTAGCGGGGGGTTTATCGACAATGAGCAGTTCTTC. Protein sequence: CASSVGSGGFIDNEQFF.

V usage is TRBV3-1 (or the pseudogene TRBV3-2) and J usage is TRBJ2-1; 9 nucleotides match TRBD2. Germline lookup yields CDR1 LGHDT and CDR2 YNNKEL (reference sequence). CDR3 size: 15 residues. The ends lost 4 bases at V and 8 bases at J; junction bases unmatched: 9. The CDR3 sequence is CASSLRGGDAHEQFF. For the CDR3, the DNA is TGTGCCAGCAGCCTCCGCGGGGGGGATGCCCATGAGCAGTTCTTC.

The sample holds one count of this clone. J is TRBJ1-2 and V is TRBV9; unclear D gene. The CDR3 runs to 14 residues. Germline V gene lookup returns CDR1 SGDLS and CDR2 YYNGEE. Trimming removed 7 bases at V and 3 bases at J, with 16 bases between. The CDR3 DNA reads TGTGCCAGCTCCGAGGAGGTCCGAGACTATGGCTACACCTTC. Translated: CASSEEVRDYGYTF.

The J gene is TRBJ2-1, the V gene TRBV5-5, with D possibly matching TRBD2 (5 bases). V was pared by 3 bases and J by 9 bases, with 22 bases between. The V gene's germline CDR1 is SGHKS and CDR2 YYEKEE (reference sequence). This CDR3 has 16 residues. DNA for the CDR3: TGTGCCAGCAGCTCACCCCTTTTCGCCGGGAAAGGTGAGCAGTTCTTC. Amino acid sequence: CASSSPLFAGKGEQFF.

The rearrangement joins TRBV30 to TRBJ1-3; 7 positions match TRBD1. The germline CDR1 and CDR2 sequences are GTSNPN and SVGIG (reference sequence). V shed 8 bases, J shed 7 bases, and the junction held 11 bases outside the gene matches. This CDR3 region has 13 residues. This CDR3 is CAGMTGLGNTIYF. As DNA, the CDR3 is TGTGCCGGAATGACAGGGCTGGGGAACACCATATATTTT.

The chain is built from TRBV28 and TRBJ1-1; D may be TRBD1 (5 bases). V was cut by 5 bases and J by 7 bases, with 26 bases left in between. This CDR3 is built from 17 residues. Per the germline V gene, CDR1 is MDHEN and CDR2 is SYDVKM. DNA for the CDR3: TGTGCCAGCAGTCCCCCGTGGGGGGTGGGGGTGGGTAATGAAGCTTTCTTT. Translated, it gives CASSPPWGVGVGNEAFF.

The rearrangement joins TRBV3-1 (or the pseudogene TRBV3-2) to TRBJ2-7; 8 bases agree with TRBD2. The junction had 2 bases not matched to a gene; V was cut back by 1 base and J by 3 bases. The length of the CDR3 is 14 residues. Germline lookup yields CDR1 LGHDT and CDR2 YNNKEL (reference sequence). The CDR3: CASSQGLAHYEQYF. The CDR3 bases are TGTGCCAGCAGCCAAGGACTAGCGCACTACGAGCAGTACTTC.

The genes are TRBV11-2 and TRBJ1-6; unclear D gene. Germline CDR1 reads SGHAT; CDR2 reads FQNNGV. V shed 3 bases and J shed 10 bases, with 10 bases lying between them. The CDR3 loop spans 13 amino acids. The CDR3 here is CASSLSRESPLHF. As DNA, the CDR3 is TGTGCCAGCAGCTTGAGTCGAGAGTCACCCCTCCACTTT. Based on the CDR3 plus reference TRBV11-2 and TRBJ1-6, the full variable domain is EAGVAQSPRYKIIEKRQSVAFWCNPISGHATLYWYQQILGQGPKLLIQFQNNGVVDDSQLPKDRFSAERLKGVDSTLKIQPAKLEDSAVYLCASSLSRESPLHFGNGTRLTVT.

V usage is TRBV19 and J usage is TRBJ2-7, with D possibly TRBD2 on 6 matching bases. The CDR3 sequence is 15 residues long. Germline V gene sequence: CDR1 LNHDA, CDR2 SQIVND (reference sequence). V gave up 5 bases and J gave up 5 bases, with 19 bases separating them. In nucleotides, the CDR3 is TGTGCCAGTAGTTCTGGGGGGAGCTCCGTCCACGAGCAGTACTTC. Protein product: CASSSGGSSVHEQYF. The full variable domain, rest sourced from reference TRBV19 and TRBJ2-7, is DGGITQSPKYLFRKEGQNVTLSCEQNLNHDAMYWYRQDPGQGLRLIYYSQIVNDFQKGDIAEGYSVSREKKESFPLTVTSAQKNPTAFYLCASSSGGSSVHEQYFGPGTRLTVT.

V usage is TRBV7-9 and J usage is TRBJ2-7; 8 bases line up with TRBD2. Trimming removed 5 bases from V and 1 base from J; junction bases left unmatched: 16. The CDR3 sequence is 18 residues long. The germline V gene has CDR1 SEHNR and CDR2 FQNEAQ (reference sequence). In nucleotides, the CDR3 is TGTGCCAGCAGCCCGCTTGGGTTCGGGCGGGGGGAATCCTACGAGCAGTACTTC. Its protein is CASSPLGFGRGESYEQYF.

The CDR3 coding sequence is TGTGCCAGCAGTCTGGGGGGAATCTATGGCTACACCTTC. Protein sequence: CASSLGGIYGYTF. The chain recombines TRBV12-3 or TRBV12-4 with TRBJ1-2, with D possibly being TRBD1 (5 bases). The V gene lost 5 bases and the J gene lost 4 bases, with 11 bases spanning the gap. The length of the CDR3 is 13 residues.

The chain couples TRBV12-3 or TRBV12-4 to TRBJ1-2; D not resolved. The length of the CDR3 is 13 residues. Trimming stripped 0 bases from V and 9 bases from J, with 11 bases between. The CDR3 protein is CASSLAHGASYTF. The CDR3 DNA follows: TGTGCCAGCAGTTTAGCGCACGGAGCGAGCTACACCTTC.

The chain carries TRBV10-3 and TRBJ1-6, with D maybe TRBD1 (6 bases). Germline V lookup: CDR1 ENHRY, CDR2 SYGVKD. This CDR3 is built from 13 residues. The CDR3 reads CAHKGGTNSPLHF. In DNA form, the CDR3 reads TGTGCACACAAGGGGGGGACTAATTCACCCCTCCACTTT.

V gene TRBV2 combines with J gene TRBJ2-1; TRBD1 might be the D (6 bases). The V gene lost 8 bases and the J gene lost 5 bases, with 19 bases spanning the gap. The CDR3 is 15 residues long. The germline gives CDR1 SNHLY, CDR2 FYNNEI. The CDR3 sequence: CASLTFKGGHNEQFF. CDR3 nucleotide sequence: TGTGCCAGCCTTACCTTCAAAGGGGGACACAATGAGCAGTTCTTC.

V and J are TRBV6-1 and TRBJ2-7, with 9 positions matching TRBD1. The CDR3 sequence is 15 residues long. Per germline, CDR1 MNHNS and CDR2 SASEGT. The V gene end was trimmed by 1 base and the J gene end by 2 bases; junction bases not matched to a gene: 3. The CDR3 protein is CASSEGTGVTYEQYF. The CDR3 DNA is TGTGCCAGCAGTGAAGGGACAGGGGTCACCTACGAGCAGTACTTC.